This T cell receptor (beta chain) was observed in a study of OX40 agonist ivuxolimab in advanced cancers. Study-level information: Three patients, one with hepatocellular carcinoma and two with cutaneous melanoma, responded partially.

A remark on this clone: Its antigen is not identified.

Using immunoSEQ multiplex PCR, the repertoire was profiled, and TCRdb retains in-frame clones only, with some absent. The table lists nearly 25,000 clones, about three quarters of them singletons. General study points: Partly responding patients at 0.1-3.0 mg/kg showed some of the smallest clonal expansion.

This sample comprised CD4+ or CD8+ T cells sorted from blood, obtained in a trial of the OX40 agonist ivuxolimab. This sequence was found in an adult with an advanced solid tumor such as melanoma, head and neck, liver or kidney cancer.

The CDR3 coding sequence is TGTGCCAGCAGTTTCACAAATCAGCCCCAGCATTTT. This encodes CASSFTNQPQHF. This chain connects TRBV28 to TRBJ1-5; the D is unclear. CDR3 size: 12 residues. The V end lost 3 bases, the J end lost 4 bases, and 4 bases lay between the germline ends. Germline V gene data show CDR1 as MDHEN and CDR2 as SYDVKM. The complete variable domain, with remaining parts taken from reference TRBV28 and TRBJ1-5, reads DVKVTQSSRYLVKRTGEKVFLECVQDMDHENMFWYRQDPGLGLRLIYFSYDVKMKEKGDIPEGYSVSREKKERFSLILESASTNQTSMYLCASSFTNQPQHFGDGTRLSIL.